One sample yielded the 21 T cell receptor beta chains listed below, sequenced in a study of cytomegalovirus exposure and HLA in healthy donors. Primers: 60 Vbeta forward and 13 Jbeta reverse. Sequenced by immunoSEQ multiplex PCR; TCRdb stores in-frame clones only, minus some. The sample holds 60,000 or so clones. The specimen was PBMCs. These receptor sequences come from a woman younger than 35 in good health and CMV-seronegative.

V and J are TRBV30 and TRBJ2-1; D is ambiguous. The CDR3 length is 13 residues. Trimming shortened V by 3 bases and J by 10 bases, and 16 bases separated the two germline ends. Looked up from germline, CDR1 is GTSNPN and CDR2 is SVGIG (reference sequence). CDR3 DNA: TGTGCCTGGAGCACGACCCAGCAGGTGGAGCAGTTCTTC. The encoded protein is CAWSTTQQVEQFF.

This sequence joins TRBV2 and TRBJ2-5; 8 nucleotides agree with TRBD1. The DNA end lines up better with TRBJ2-7; the J call may be wrong. CDR1 is SNHLY, CDR2 FYNNEI, per germline. This CDR3 spans 16 amino acids. The CDR3 reads CASSEPGQGKVTEQYF. DNA for the CDR3: TGTGCCAGCAGTGAACCCGGACAGGGAAAGGTCACCGAGCAGTACTTC.

V usage is TRBV6-1 and J usage is TRBJ1-5, with TRBD1 as a possible D gene (5 bases). V was trimmed by 4 bases and J by 3 bases, leaving 10 bases between them. The length of the CDR3 is 14 residues. The germline V gene has CDR1 MNHNS and CDR2 SASEGT. CDR3 in amino acids: CASSAGQANQPQHF. For the CDR3, the DNA is TGTGCCAGCAGTGCTGGACAAGCCAATCAGCCCCAGCATTTT.

The CDR3 DNA reads as TGCAGCGTTGTTAGCGGAAACACCATATATTTT. This codes for CSVVSGNTIYF. This chain uses TRBV29-1 with TRBJ1-3; D ambiguous. Germline CDR1 is SQVTM and CDR2 is ANQGSEA. V was shortened by 4 bases and J by 4 bases, with 5 bases between the two germline ends. CDR3 length: 11 residues.

V and J are TRBV4-2 and TRBJ2-7; 12 nucleotides line up with TRBD2. V shed 3 bases and J 2 bases; nucleotides not matched to a gene: 5. This CDR3 spans 16 amino acids. Per the germline V gene, CDR1 is LGHNA and CDR2 is YNFKEQ. Here the CDR3 reads CASSQAGLAGPYEQYF. In nucleotides, the CDR3 is TGTGCCAGCAGCCAGGCCGGACTAGCGGGGCCCTACGAGCAGTACTTC.

The rearrangement uses TRBV19 and TRBJ2-5; 10 nucleotides agree with TRBD1. CDR1 LNHDA and CDR2 SQIVND come from the germline V gene (reference sequence). V was clipped by 3 bases and J by 3 bases; unmatched bases: 7. The length of the CDR3 is 16 residues. The CDR3 DNA follows: TGTGCCAGTAGTATCGTTTGGACAGGGGGTGAAGAGACCCAGTACTTC. The encoded protein is CASSIVWTGGEETQYF.

The chain employs TRBV6-6 and TRBJ2-3; D not certain. The CDR3 extends over 16 amino acids. V was shortened by 0 bases and J by 0 bases, with 10 bases between the two germline ends. CDR1 and CDR2 from the germline V gene are MNHNY and SVGAGI (reference sequence). For the CDR3, the DNA is TGTGCCAGCAGTTACTCGTTGGCTTCTAGCACAGATACGCAGTATTTT. This gives the protein CASSYSLASSTDTQYF.

Turning to this clone: The junction shows a germline mismatch at one end, possibly a read error. The CDR3 DNA is TGTGCCAGCAGCTTTGACAGGGGGCTTAACTTC. Protein: CASSFDRGLNF. The V gene is TRBV11-2, the J gene TRBJ2-7; 10 bases line up with TRBD1. The CDR3 has 11 residues. Germline V CDR1 and CDR2: SGHAT, FQNNGV.

The chain has TRBV5-1 and TRBJ2-3; maybe TRBD1 (5 bases). The CDR3 runs 15 residues. CDR1 is SGHRS, CDR2 YFSETQ, per germline. Trimming shortened V by 0 bases and J by 5 bases, and 13 bases separated the two germline ends. In nucleotides, the CDR3 is TGCGCCAGCAGCTTGGCCAGGGATAATGAAGATACGCAGTATTTT. Residues: CASSLARDNEDTQYF.

The chain uses TRBV6-5 and TRBJ1-3, with D tentatively TRBD1 (6 bases). The CDR3 is 14 residues long. Germline assignment: CDR1 MNHEY and CDR2 SVGAGI. The V end lost 6 bases, the J end lost 2 bases, and 11 bases lay between the germline ends. The DNA of the CDR3 is TGTGCCAGCAGAGCAGGGGTACCTGGAAACACCATATATTTT. It yields the protein CASRAGVPGNTIYF.

The V call is TRBV19, the J call TRBJ1-5, with a tentative D call TRBD1 (6 bases). CDR3 length equals 16 residues. Per the germline V gene, CDR1 is LNHDA and CDR2 is SQIVND (reference sequence). Trimming stripped 5 bases from V and 2 bases from J, with 16 bases between. The CDR3 region has the DNA TGTGCCAGTAGTGGGGGAGGGGGGTTTGGCAATCAGCCCCAGCATTTT. It translates to CASSGGGGFGNQPQHF.

The genes are TRBV11-3 and TRBJ2-7, with D perhaps TRBD2 (6 bases). Germline values: CDR1 SGHNT, CDR2 YENEEA. CDR3 length equals 14 residues. The V and J ends lost 4 bases and 6 bases respectively, with 16 bases between them. CDR3 sequence (DNA): TGTGCCAGCAGCTCGCTTATCGGGGGTGGCGAGCAGTACTTC. Its translation: CASSSLIGGGEQYF. The whole variable domain, remainder taken from reference TRBV11-3 and TRBJ2-7, is EAGVVQSPRYKIIEKKQPVAFWCNPISGHNTLYWYLQNLGQGPELLIRYENEEAVDDSQLPKDRFSAERLKGVDSTLKIQPAELGDSAVYLCASSSLIGGGEQYFGPGTRLTVT.

The chain links TRBV11-2 to TRBJ2-7; 10 bases map to TRBD2. The CDR3 consists of 14 residues. Germline loops: CDR1 SGHAT, CDR2 FQNNGV. With 5 bases clipped from V and 5 bases from J, the junction kept 6 bases outside the gene matches. The CDR3 coding sequence is TGTGCCAGCAGCCCGGGACTAGCGCATAACGAGCAGTACTTC. It yields the protein CASSPGLAHNEQYF.

The chain uses TRBV10-2 and TRBJ2-5; D possibly corresponds to TRBD1 (6 bases). The germline V gene has CDR1 WSHSY and CDR2 SAAADI. This CDR3 is 13 amino acids long. V lost 6 bases to trimming and J lost 5 bases, with 13 bases between them. CDR3 sequence: CASRRGQLETQYF. The CDR3 DNA reads as TGCGCCAGCAGACGGGGACAATTGGAGACCCAGTACTTC.

The chain carries TRBV5-1 and TRBJ2-2; TRBD2 matches 10 bases. The CDR3 has 16 residues. V dropped 0 bases and J dropped 6; count of bases not matched to a gene: 5. Germline lookup yields CDR1 SGHRS and CDR2 YFSETQ. The CDR3 sequence is CASSLEGTSVPGELFF. The CDR3 coding sequence is TGCGCCAGCAGCTTGGAGGGGACTAGCGTGCCCGGGGAGCTGTTTTTT.

CDR3 coding DNA: TGTGCCAGCAGCCTGTACGAGGGCTATGGCTACACCTTC. The encoded protein is CASSLYEGYGYTF. This sequence joins TRBV11-1 and TRBJ1-2; no definite D call. V lost 5 bases and J lost 4, with 11 bases in between. Germline V lookup: CDR1 SGHAT, CDR2 FQDESV (reference sequence). CDR3 size: 13 residues.

V gene TRBV30 combines with J gene TRBJ2-1; D is undetermined. Trimming stripped 8 bases from V and 9 bases from J, with 14 bases between. The CDR3 length is 11 residues. Germline loops: CDR1 GTSNPN, CDR2 SVGIG (reference sequence). The CDR3 DNA reads as TGTGCCGGTAATAGCTACGGTGAGCAGTTCTTC. Residues: CAGNSYGEQFF.

The rearrangement joins TRBV11-1 to TRBJ2-5; TRBD1 matches 8 bases. This CDR3 contains 16 residues. V lost 7 bases, J lost 0 bases, and 10 bases stayed unmatched. Looked up from germline, CDR1 is SGHAT and CDR2 is FQDESV (reference sequence). The CDR3 nucleotides read TGTGCCAGCACCGCTATGCAGGACAGGGACCAAGAGACCCAGTACTTC. Protein product: CASTAMQDRDQETQYF.

The chain couples TRBV14 to TRBJ1-6; no clear D. The germline CDR1 and CDR2 sequences are SGHDN and FVKESK. The CDR3 has 18 amino acids. V lost 0 bases, J lost 0 bases, and 12 bases lay in between. In DNA, the CDR3 is TGTGCCAGCAGCCAAGATAGAATGGGGAGCTCCTATAATTCACCCCTCCACTTT. Translating it yields CASSQDRMGSSYNSPLHF.

This rearrangement joins TRBV5-4 to TRBJ2-7, with 8 bases matching TRBD1. In germline, CDR1 is SGHNT, CDR2 YYREEE (reference sequence). Trimming cost V 0 bases and J 12 bases; bases outside gene matches: 8. The CDR3 totals 13 residues. The CDR3 bases are TGTGCCAGCAGCTTGGGACAGGGGTCCTCTCGGTACTTC. This codes for CASSLGQGSSRYF. Looking up the rest from reference TRBV5-4 and TRBJ2-7 gives the full variable domain: ETGVTQSPTHLIKTRGQQVTLRCSSQSGHNTVSWYQQALGQGPQFIFQYYREEENGRGNFPPRFSGLQFPNYSSELNVNALELDDSALYLCASSLGQGSSRYFGPGTRLTVT.

The chain recombines TRBV6-1 with TRBJ2-3, with 9 bases that match TRBD2. The CDR3 extends over 16 amino acids. In germline, CDR1 is MNHNS, CDR2 SASEGT. V was pared by 2 bases and J by 0 bases, with 3 bases of the junction left unmatched. Here the CDR3 reads CASSESSGGSTDTQYF. CDR3 nucleotide sequence: TGTGCCAGCAGTGAATCAAGCGGGGGGAGCACAGATACGCAGTATTTT.